Listed here are 21 T cell receptor beta chains from one sample, sequenced in a study of shared clonotypes between healthy human individuals. Generated by immunoSEQ multiplex PCR, the TCRdb table keeps only in-frame clones and is missing some. The data show 950,000 to 1,300,000 clones, with roughly 80% seen just once and 1.4% held by the top ten. The source material was memory CD4+ T cells sorted from blood. Stated subset: CD45RA-negative fraction. These TCRs come from a man in his late teens or twenties in good health.

The chain carries TRBV5-1 and TRBJ1-1; D is possibly TRBD1 (6 bases). The CDR3 runs 15 residues. V shed 4 bases and J shed 1 base, with 14 bases lying between them. The germline gives CDR1 SGHRS, CDR2 YFSETQ. The CDR3 region has the DNA TGCGCCAGCAGCCTAACCACAGGGCAGAACACTGAAGCTTTCTTT. Protein sequence: CASSLTTGQNTEAFF.

The chain combines TRBV15 with TRBJ1-4; D is perhaps TRBD1 (6 bases). CDR1 is LNHNV, CDR2 YYDKDF, per germline (reference sequence). V dropped 4 bases and J dropped 11 bases, with 17 bases sitting between them. This CDR3 has 14 residues. The CDR3 loop is CATSNRQAAGKLFF. CDR3 DNA: TGTGCCACCAGCAACCGACAGGCCGCCGGCAAACTGTTTTTT.

The gene calls are TRBV5-1 and TRBJ2-3; 9 bases align to TRBD2. The CDR3 spans 16 residues. The V gene end was trimmed by 4 bases and the J gene end by 3 bases; junction bases not matched to a gene: 9. Per the germline V gene, CDR1 is SGHRS and CDR2 is YFSETQ. In DNA, the CDR3 is TGCGCCAGCAGCGATCCAGCGGGGGGAGGGACAGATACGCAGTATTTT. It specifies CASSDPAGGGTDTQYF.

The chain carries TRBV7-2 and TRBJ1-2; no clear D. This CDR3 has 15 amino acids. Germline loops: CDR1 SGHTA, CDR2 FQGNSA. V was trimmed by 1 base and J by 4 bases, leaving 13 bases between them. The CDR3 coding sequence is TGTGCCAGCAGCTTAGGGTCAGAAGGGCTCTATGGCTACACCTTC. Its translation is CASSLGSEGLYGYTF.

The J gene is TRBJ2-5, the V gene TRBV18; 8 bases map to TRBD1. Per the germline V gene, CDR1 is KGHSH and CDR2 is LQKENI. The CDR3 has 15 amino acids. Trimming cost V 3 bases and J 5 bases; bases outside gene matches: 8. The CDR3 is CASSPSTRTGETQYF. CDR3 coding DNA: TGTGCCAGCTCACCTTCTACCCGGACAGGGGAGACCCAGTACTTC.

The chain is built from TRBV6-1 and TRBJ1-2, with 7 nucleotides matching TRBD1. CDR1 is MNHNS, CDR2 SASEGT, per germline. V shed 2 bases and J 7 bases; nucleotides not matched to a gene: 7. This CDR3 is 14 amino acids long. In DNA form, the CDR3 reads TGTGCCAGCAGTGAAAAAGGGGGCGCCGGTGGCTACACCTTC. It specifies CASSEKGGAGGYTF.

The chain uses TRBV19 and TRBJ1-2; TRBD1 matches at 9 bases. The length of the CDR3 is 18 residues. With V trimmed by 0 bases and J by 2 bases, 10 bases remained unmatched. Per the germline V gene, CDR1 is LNHDA and CDR2 is SQIVND (reference sequence). The CDR3 is CASSIEIDRGGFNYGYTF. CDR3 DNA sequence: TGTGCCAGTAGTATAGAGATCGACAGGGGGGGGTTCAACTATGGCTACACCTTC.

This clone was detected only a few times. A read error is possible here, since a much larger clone lies one base away. The gene calls are TRBV6-6 and TRBJ1-5; D possibly corresponds to TRBD1 (6 bases). The CDR3 is 12 amino acids. V was pared by 6 bases and J by 4 bases, with 7 bases between. CDR1 and CDR2 from the germline V gene are MNHNY and SVGAGI (reference sequence). CDR3: CASRQGNQPQHF. CDR3 bases: TGTGCCAGCAGACAGGGTAATCAGCCCCAGCATTTT.

The gene calls are TRBV7-2 and TRBJ2-3, with D unresolved. Germline values: CDR1 SGHTA, CDR2 FQGNSA. V lost 0 bases and J 3 bases, leaving 7 bases between the germline ends. The CDR3 contains 14 residues. The CDR3 protein is CASSLAGLTDTQYF. For the CDR3, the DNA is TGTGCCAGCAGCTTAGCGGGCTTAACAGATACGCAGTATTTT. Variable domain in full (rest from reference TRBV7-2 and TRBJ2-3): GAGVSQSPSNKVTEKGKDVELRCDPISGHTALYWYRQSLGQGLEFLIYFQGNSAPDKSGLPSDRFSAERTGGSVSTLTIQRTQQEDSAVYLCASSLAGLTDTQYFGPGTRLTVL.

The V and J genes are TRBV6-6 and TRBJ1-2; D uncertain. Trimming cost V 2 bases and J 5 bases, with 12 bases left between them. Looked up from germline, CDR1 is MNHNY and CDR2 is SVGAGI (reference sequence). The CDR3 consists of 14 residues. The CDR3 DNA reads TGTGCCAGCAGTTACAGGGTTCGGGAATATGGCTACACCTTC. Its translation is CASSYRVREYGYTF.

Details on this clone: Other DNA sequences of this sample code for an identical CDR3. This rearrangement joins TRBV5-1 to TRBJ2-5; D might be TRBD2 (6 bases). The CDR3 length is 14 residues. Germline CDR1 SGHRS, CDR2 YFSETQ. V lost 1 base, J lost 5 bases, and 12 bases lay in between. This CDR3 reads CASSLSTGEETQYF. The CDR3 bases are TGCGCCAGCAGCTTGTCTACGGGAGAGGAGACCCAGTACTTC.

This chain joins TRBV7-9 and TRBJ2-2; TRBD1 agrees at 12 bases. CDR1 and CDR2 (germline): SEHNR, FQNEAQ (reference sequence). V lost 3 bases and J lost 8; bases outside the gene matches: 7. This CDR3 comprises 16 residues. The CDR3 reads CASSLGQGAYVGELFF. The CDR3 DNA reads TGTGCCAGCAGCTTGGGACAGGGGGCATACGTAGGGGAGCTGTTTTTT.

The rearrangement links TRBV5-1 to TRBJ2-3; D not resolved. This CDR3 is 13 amino acids long. V gave up 5 bases and J gave up 2 bases, with 9 bases separating them. Germline V gene lookup returns CDR1 SGHRS and CDR2 YFSETQ. Written as DNA, the CDR3 is TGCGCCAGCAGAATGAGCCTCACAGATACGCAGTATTTT. It translates to CASRMSLTDTQYF. The variable domain in full, completed from reference TRBV5-1 and TRBJ2-3, reads KAGVTQTPRYLIKTRGQQVTLSCSPISGHRSVSWYQQTPGQGLQFLFEYFSETQRNKGNFPGRFSGRQFSNSRSEMNVSTLELGDSALYLCASRMSLTDTQYFGPGTRLTVL.

The V gene is TRBV5-1, the J gene TRBJ2-5; 9 positions agree with TRBD1. This CDR3 has 15 amino acids. The V segment lost 7 bases and the J segment 4 bases; nucleotides outside the gene matches: 11. Per germline, CDR1 SGHRS and CDR2 YFSETQ. The CDR3 DNA follows: TGCGCCAGCGGGGACAGGGTCCGCGATCGAGAGACCCAGTACTTC. It yields the protein CASGDRVRDRETQYF.

V gene TRBV5-6 combines with J gene TRBJ2-7; D remains ambiguous. The V gene's germline CDR1 is SGHDT and CDR2 YYEEEE. The V end was cut by 5 bases, the J end by 0 bases, with 9 bases between. This CDR3 is built from 13 residues. CDR3 sequence: CASSYTLSYEQYF. The CDR3 DNA reads as TGTGCCAGCAGTTATACTCTCTCCTACGAGCAGTACTTC.

The chain joins TRBV10-3 to TRBJ1-5, with D possibly matching TRBD1 (5 bases). Germline V CDR1 and CDR2: ENHRY, SYGVKD. V gave up 5 bases and J gave up 4 bases, with 9 bases separating them. The CDR3 loop spans 13 amino acids. The CDR3 reads CAISRGANQPQHF. DNA of the CDR3: TGTGCCATCAGTCGCGGGGCTAATCAGCCCCAGCATTTT.

The rearrangement uses TRBV6-5 and TRBJ2-3; TRBD2 aligns across 11 bases. Germline CDR1 MNHEY, CDR2 SVGAGI. V lost 10 bases, J lost 6 bases, and 3 bases stayed unmatched. This CDR3 comprises 12 residues. The CDR3 nucleotides read TGTGCCATCAGGACTAGCGGGGATACGCAGTATTTT. This translates into CAIRTSGDTQYF.

The chain couples TRBV29-1 to TRBJ2-7; TRBD1 aligns across 9 bases. Germline lookup yields CDR1 SQVTM and CDR2 ANQGSEA. The CDR3 runs to 13 residues. V lost 6 bases to trimming and J lost 0 bases; unmatched junction nucleotides: 3. CDR3 coding DNA: TGCAGCGTGGGACAGGGCCCCTCCTACGAGCAGTACTTC. It translates to CSVGQGPSYEQYF.

The chain combines TRBV7-6 with TRBJ2-7; D is unresolved. Germline loops: CDR1 SGHVS, CDR2 FNYEAQ. V gave up 1 base and J gave up 5 bases, with 15 bases separating them. This CDR3 has 15 amino acids. The CDR3: CASSLEAAIYHEQYF. CDR3 nucleotide sequence: TGTGCCAGCAGCTTAGAGGCAGCGATTTACCACGAGCAGTACTTC.

This clone was observed once. The chain has TRBV6-1 and TRBJ2-7; D uncertain. The CDR3 has 12 amino acids. The V and J ends lost 6 bases and 6 bases respectively, with 12 bases between them. CDR1 and CDR2 from the germline V gene are MNHNS and SASEGT. CDR3 residues: CASSFQLFEQYF. The CDR3 coding sequence is TGTGCCAGCAGCTTCCAATTATTCGAGCAGTACTTC.

This clone is a singleton in its sample. The chain has TRBV7-3 and TRBJ2-2; 8 bases line up with TRBD2. Germline assignment: CDR1 SGHTA and CDR2 FQGTGA. The CDR3 has 16 amino acids. The junction had 5 bases not matched to a gene; V was cut back by 1 base and J by 4 bases. CDR3 region: CASSLMAGGTTGELFF. In DNA, the CDR3 is TGTGCCAGCAGCTTAATGGCGGGGGGCACCACCGGGGAGCTGTTTTTT.